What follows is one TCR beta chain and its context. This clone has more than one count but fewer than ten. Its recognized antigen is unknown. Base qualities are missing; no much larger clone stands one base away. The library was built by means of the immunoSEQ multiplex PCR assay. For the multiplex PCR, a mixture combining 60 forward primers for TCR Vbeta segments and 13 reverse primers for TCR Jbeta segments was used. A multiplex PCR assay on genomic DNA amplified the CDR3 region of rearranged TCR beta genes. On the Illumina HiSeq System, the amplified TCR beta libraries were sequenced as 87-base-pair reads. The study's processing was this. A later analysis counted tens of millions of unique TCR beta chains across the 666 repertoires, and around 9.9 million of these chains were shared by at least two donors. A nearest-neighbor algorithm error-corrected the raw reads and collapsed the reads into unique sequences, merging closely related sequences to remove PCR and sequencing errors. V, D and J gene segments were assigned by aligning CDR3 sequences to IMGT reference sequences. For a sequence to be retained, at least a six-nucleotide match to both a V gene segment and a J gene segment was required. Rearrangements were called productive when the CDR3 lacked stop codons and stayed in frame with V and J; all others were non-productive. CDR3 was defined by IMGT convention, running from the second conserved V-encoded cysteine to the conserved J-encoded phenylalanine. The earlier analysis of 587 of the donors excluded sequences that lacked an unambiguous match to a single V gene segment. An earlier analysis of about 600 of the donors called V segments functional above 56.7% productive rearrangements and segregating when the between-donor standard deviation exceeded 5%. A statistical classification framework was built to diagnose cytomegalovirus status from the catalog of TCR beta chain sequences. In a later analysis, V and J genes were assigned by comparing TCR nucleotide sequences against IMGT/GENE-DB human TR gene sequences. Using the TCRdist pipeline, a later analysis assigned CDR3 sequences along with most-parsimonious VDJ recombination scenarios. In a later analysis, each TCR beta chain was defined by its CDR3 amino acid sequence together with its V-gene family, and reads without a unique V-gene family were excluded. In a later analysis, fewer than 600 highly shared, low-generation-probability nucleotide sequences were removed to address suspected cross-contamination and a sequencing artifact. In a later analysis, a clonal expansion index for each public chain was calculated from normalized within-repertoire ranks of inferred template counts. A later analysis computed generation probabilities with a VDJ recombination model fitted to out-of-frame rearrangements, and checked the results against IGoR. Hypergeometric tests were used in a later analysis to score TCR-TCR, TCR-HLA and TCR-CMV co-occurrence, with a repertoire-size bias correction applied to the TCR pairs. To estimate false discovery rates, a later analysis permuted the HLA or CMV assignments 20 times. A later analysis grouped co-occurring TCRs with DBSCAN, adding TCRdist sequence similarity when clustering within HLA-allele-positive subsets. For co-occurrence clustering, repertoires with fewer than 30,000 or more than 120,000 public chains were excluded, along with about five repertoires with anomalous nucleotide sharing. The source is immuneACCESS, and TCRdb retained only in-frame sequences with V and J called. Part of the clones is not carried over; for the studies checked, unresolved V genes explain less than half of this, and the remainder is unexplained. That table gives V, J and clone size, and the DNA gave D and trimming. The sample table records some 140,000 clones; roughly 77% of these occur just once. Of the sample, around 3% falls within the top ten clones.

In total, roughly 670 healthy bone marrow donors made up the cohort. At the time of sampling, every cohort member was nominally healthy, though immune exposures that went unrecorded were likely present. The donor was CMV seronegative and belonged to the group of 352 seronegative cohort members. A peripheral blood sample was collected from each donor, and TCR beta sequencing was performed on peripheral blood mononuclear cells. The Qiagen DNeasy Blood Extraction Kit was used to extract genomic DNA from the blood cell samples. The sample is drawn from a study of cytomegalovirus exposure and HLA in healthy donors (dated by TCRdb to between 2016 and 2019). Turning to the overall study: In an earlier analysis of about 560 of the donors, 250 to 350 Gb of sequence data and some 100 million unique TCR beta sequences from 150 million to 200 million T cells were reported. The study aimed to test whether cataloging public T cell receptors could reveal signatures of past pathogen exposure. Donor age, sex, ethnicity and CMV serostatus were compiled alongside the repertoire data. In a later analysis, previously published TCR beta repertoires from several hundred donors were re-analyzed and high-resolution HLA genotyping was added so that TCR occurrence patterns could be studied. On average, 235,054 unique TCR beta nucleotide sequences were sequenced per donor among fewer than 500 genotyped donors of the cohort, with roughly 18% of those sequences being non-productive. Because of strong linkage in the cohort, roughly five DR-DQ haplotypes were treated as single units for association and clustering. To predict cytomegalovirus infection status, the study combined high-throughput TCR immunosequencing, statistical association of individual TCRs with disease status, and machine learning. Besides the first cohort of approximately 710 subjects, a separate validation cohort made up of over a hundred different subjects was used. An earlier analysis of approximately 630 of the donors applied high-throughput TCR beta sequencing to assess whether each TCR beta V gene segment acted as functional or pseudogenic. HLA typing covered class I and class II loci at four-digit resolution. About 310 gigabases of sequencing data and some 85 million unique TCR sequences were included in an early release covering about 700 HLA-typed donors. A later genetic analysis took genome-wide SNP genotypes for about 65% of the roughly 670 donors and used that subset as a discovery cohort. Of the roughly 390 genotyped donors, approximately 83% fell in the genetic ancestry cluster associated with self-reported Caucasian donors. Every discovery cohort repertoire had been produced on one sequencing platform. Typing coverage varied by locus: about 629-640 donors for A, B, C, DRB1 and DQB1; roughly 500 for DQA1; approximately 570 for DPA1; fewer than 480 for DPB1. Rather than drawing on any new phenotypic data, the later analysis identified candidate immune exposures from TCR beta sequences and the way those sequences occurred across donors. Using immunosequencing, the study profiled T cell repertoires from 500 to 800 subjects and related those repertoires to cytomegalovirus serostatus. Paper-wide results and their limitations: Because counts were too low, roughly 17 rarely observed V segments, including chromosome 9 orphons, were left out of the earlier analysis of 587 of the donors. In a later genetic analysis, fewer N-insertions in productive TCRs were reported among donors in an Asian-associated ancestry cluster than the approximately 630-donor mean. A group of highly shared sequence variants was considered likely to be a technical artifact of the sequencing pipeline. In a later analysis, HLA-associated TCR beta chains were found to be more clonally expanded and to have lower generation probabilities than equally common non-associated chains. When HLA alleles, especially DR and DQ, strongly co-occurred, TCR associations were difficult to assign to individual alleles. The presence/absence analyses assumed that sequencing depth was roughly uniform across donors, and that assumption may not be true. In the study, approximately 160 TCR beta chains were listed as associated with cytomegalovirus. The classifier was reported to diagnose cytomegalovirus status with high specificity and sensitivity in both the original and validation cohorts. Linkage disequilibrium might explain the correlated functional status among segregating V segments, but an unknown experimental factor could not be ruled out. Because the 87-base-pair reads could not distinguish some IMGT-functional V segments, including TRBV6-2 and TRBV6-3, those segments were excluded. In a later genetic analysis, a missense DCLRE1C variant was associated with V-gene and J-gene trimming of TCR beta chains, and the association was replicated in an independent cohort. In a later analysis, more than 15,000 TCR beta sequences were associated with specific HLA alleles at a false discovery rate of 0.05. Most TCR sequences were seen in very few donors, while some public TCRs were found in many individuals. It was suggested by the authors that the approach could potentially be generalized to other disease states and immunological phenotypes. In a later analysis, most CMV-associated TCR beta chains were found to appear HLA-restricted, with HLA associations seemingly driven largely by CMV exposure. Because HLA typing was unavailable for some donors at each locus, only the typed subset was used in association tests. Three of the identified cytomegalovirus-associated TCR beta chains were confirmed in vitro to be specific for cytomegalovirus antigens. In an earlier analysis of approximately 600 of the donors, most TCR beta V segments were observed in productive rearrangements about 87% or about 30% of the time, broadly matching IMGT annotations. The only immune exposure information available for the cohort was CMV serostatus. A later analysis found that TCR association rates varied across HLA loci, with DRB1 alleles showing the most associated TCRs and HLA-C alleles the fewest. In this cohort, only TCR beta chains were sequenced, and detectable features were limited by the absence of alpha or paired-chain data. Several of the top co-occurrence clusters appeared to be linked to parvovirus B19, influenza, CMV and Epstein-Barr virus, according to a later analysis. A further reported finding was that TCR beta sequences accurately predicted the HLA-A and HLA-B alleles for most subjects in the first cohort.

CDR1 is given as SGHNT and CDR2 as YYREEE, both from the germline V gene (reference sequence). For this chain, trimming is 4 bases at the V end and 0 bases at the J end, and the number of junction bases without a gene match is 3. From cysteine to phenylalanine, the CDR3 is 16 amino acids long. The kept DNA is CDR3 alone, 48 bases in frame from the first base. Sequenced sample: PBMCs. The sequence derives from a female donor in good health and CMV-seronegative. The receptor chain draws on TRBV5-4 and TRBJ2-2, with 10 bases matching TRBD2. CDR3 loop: CASSPGLAANTGELFF. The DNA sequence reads TGTGCCAGCAGCCCAGGACTAGCGGCGAACACCGGGGAGCTGTTTTTT.